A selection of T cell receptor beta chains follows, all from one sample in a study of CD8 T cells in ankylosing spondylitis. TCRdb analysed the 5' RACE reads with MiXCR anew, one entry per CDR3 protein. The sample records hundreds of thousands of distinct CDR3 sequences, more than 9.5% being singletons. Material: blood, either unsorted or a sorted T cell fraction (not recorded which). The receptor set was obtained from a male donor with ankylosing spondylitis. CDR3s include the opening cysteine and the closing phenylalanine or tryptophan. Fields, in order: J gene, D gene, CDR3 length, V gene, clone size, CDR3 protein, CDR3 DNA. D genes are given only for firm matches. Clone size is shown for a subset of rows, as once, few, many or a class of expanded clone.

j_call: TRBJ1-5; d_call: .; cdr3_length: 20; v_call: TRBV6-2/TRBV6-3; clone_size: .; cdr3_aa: CASSREITGFGIMSNQPQHF; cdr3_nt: TGTGCCAGCAGTCGCGAGATAACAGGGTTTGGCATAATGAGCAATCAGCCCCAGCATTTT
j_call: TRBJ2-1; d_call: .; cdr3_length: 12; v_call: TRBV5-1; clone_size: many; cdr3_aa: CASRGSGNEQFF; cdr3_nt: TGCGCCAGCAGGGGTAGCGGCAATGAGCAGTTCTTC
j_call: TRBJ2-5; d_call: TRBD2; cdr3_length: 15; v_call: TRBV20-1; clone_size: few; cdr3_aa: CSAGEGSGRGETQYF; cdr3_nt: TGCAGTGCTGGCGAAGGTAGCGGGAGAGGGGAGACCCAGTACTTC
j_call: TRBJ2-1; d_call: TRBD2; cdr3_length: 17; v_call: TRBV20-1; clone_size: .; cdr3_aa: CSARPGEGRGASNEQFF; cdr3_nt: TGCAGTGCTAGACCTGGGGAGGGGCGGGGTGCGTCCAATGAGCAGTTCTTC
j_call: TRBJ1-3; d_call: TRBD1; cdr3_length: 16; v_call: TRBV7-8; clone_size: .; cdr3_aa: CASSSLTGSGGNTIYF; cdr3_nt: TGTGCCAGCAGCTCACTGACAGGGTCCGGAGGAAACACCATATATTTT
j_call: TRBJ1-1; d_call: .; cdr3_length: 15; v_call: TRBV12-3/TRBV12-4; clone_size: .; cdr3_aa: CASSSGAGAATEAFF; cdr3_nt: TGTGCCAGCAGTTCGGGGGCAGGGGCGGCCACTGAAGCTTTCTTT
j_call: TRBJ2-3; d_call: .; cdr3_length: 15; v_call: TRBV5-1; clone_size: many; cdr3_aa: CASSLGSGFRYTQYF; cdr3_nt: TGCGCCAGCAGCTTGGGGTCAGGGTTCAGGTATACGCAGTATTTT
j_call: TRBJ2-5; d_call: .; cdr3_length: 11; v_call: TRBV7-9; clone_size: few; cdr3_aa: CASKGYETQYF; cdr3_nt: TGTGCCAGCAAGGGGTATGAGACCCAGTACTTC
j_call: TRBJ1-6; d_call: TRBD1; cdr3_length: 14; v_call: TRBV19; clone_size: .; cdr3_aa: CASMPGTANSPLHF; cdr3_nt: TGTGCCAGTATGCCCGGGACAGCTAATTCACCCCTCCACTTT
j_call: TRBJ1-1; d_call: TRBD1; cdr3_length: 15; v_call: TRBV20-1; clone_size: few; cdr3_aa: CSARGTGAVGTEAFF; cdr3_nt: TGCAGTGCCAGAGGGACAGGGGCCGTCGGCACTGAAGCTTTCTTT
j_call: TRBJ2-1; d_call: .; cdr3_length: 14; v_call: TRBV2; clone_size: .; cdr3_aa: CASSEAQGWNEQFF; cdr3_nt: TGTGCCAGCAGTGAAGCGCAGGGGTGGAATGAGCAGTTCTTC
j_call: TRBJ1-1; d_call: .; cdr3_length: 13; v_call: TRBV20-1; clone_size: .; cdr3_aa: CSARVFSNTEAFF; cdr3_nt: TGCAGTGCTAGAGTCTTCTCGAACACTGAAGCTTTCTTT
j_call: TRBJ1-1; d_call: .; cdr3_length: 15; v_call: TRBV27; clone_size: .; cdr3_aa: CASIPVGDLNTEAFF; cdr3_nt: TGTGCCAGCATCCCGGTGGGGGACCTGAACACTGAAGCTTTCTTT
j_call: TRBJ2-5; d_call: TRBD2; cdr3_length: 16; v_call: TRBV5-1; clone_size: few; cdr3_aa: CASTGNGGSGQETQYF; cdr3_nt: TGCGCCAGCACGGGGAATGGCGGGAGTGGCCAAGAGACCCAGTACTTC
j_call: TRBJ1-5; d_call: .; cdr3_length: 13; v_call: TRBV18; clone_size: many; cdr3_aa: CASSTGRNQPQHF; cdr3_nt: TGTGCCAGCTCCACAGGGCGGAATCAGCCCCAGCATTTT
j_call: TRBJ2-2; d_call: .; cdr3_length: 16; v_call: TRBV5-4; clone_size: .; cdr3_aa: CASGWRDTLNTGELFF; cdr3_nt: TGTGCCAGCGGCTGGAGGGACACTCTGAACACCGGGGAGCTGTTTTTT
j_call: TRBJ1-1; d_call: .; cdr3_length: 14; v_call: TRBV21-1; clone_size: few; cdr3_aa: CASPNRDMNTEAFF; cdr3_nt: TGTGCCAGCCCTAACAGAGATATGAACACTGAAGCTTTCTTT
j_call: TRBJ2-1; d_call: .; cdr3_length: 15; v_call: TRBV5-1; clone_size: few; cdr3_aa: CASSLVGERRNEQFF; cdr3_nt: TGCGCCAGCAGCTTGGTAGGGGAGAGGCGCAATGAGCAGTTCTTC
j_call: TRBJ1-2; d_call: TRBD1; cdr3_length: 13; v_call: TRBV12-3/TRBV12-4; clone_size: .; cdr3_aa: CASTTGGRYGYTF; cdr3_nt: TGTGCCAGCACTACAGGGGGCCGCTATGGCTACACCTTC
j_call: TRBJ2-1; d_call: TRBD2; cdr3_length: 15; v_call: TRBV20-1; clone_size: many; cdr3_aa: CSASPGLATYNEQFF; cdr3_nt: TGCAGTGCTAGCCCCGGACTAGCCACCTACAATGAGCAGTTCTTC
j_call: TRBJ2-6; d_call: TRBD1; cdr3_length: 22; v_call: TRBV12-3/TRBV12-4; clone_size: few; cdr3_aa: CASSFWFAGQGSSYSGANVLTF; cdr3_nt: TGTGCCAGCAGTTTTTGGTTCGCTGGACAGGGGTCCTCATACTCTGGGGCCAACGTCCTGACTTTC
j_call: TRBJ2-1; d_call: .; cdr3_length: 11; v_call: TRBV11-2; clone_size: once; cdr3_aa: CASSLQLEQFF; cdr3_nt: TGTGCCAGCAGCCTCCAGCTTGAGCAGTTCTTC
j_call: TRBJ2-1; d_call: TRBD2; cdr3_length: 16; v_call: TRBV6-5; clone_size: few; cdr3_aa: CASSYRGGFRFYEQFF; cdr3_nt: TGTGCCAGCAGTTACAGGGGAGGGTTTAGATTTTATGAGCAGTTCTTC
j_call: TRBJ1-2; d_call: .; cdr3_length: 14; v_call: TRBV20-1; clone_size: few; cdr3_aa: CSAVDWGAGYGYTF; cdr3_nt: TGCAGTGCTGTAGACTGGGGAGCGGGCTATGGCTACACCTTC
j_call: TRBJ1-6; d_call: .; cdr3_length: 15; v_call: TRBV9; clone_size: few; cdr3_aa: CASSGLQGTNSPLHF; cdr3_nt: TGTGCCAGCAGCGGACTCCAGGGGACTAATTCACCCCTCCACTTT
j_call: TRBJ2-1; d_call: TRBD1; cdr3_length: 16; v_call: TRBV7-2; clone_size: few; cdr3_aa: CASSFSRDSRAHEQFF; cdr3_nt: TGTGCCAGCAGCTTCTCCCGGGACAGTCGGGCCCATGAGCAGTTCTTC
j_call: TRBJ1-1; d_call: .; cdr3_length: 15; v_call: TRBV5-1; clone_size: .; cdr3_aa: CASSYRGQKNTEAFF; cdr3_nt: TGCGCCAGCAGCTACCGAGGGCAGAAGAACACTGAAGCTTTCTTT
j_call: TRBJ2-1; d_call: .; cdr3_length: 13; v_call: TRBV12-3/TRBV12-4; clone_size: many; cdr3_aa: CATVGGVYNEQFF; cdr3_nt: TGTGCCACGGTAGGCGGGGTCTACAATGAGCAGTTCTTC
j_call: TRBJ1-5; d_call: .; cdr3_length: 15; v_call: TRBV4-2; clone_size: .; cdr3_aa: CASSQVGGVNQPQHF; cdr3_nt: TGTGCCAGCAGCCAAGTCGGCGGGGTGAATCAGCCCCAGCATTTT
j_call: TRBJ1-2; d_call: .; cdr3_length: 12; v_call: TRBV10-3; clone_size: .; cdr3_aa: CAISGEGYGYTF; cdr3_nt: TGTGCCATCTCTGGGGAGGGGTATGGCTACACCTTC
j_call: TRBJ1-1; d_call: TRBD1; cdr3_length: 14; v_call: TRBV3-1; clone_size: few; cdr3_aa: CASSQDSGGREAFF; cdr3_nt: TGTGCCAGCAGCCAAGATTCAGGGGGGCGGGAAGCTTTCTTT
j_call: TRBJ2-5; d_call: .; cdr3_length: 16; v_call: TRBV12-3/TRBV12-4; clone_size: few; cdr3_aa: CASSFATGLSQETQYF; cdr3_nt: TGTGCCAGCAGTTTCGCAACAGGGTTAAGCCAAGAGACCCAGTACTTC
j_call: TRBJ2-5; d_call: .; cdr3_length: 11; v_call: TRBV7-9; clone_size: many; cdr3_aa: CASILAETQYF; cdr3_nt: TGTGCCAGCATCCTAGCAGAGACCCAGTACTTC
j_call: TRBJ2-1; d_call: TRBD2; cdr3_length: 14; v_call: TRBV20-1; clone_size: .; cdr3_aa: CSAKSGGDSTEQFF; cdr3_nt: TGCAGTGCCAAGAGCGGGGGGGATTCTACTGAGCAGTTCTTC
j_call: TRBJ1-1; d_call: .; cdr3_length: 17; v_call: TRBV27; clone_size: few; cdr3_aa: CASSKAAPGRPNTEAFF; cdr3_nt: TGTGCCAGCAGTAAGGCAGCGCCAGGTAGACCGAACACTGAAGCTTTCTTT
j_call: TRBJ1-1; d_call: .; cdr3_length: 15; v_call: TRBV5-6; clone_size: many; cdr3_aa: CASSLPGRTNTEAFF; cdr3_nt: TGTGCCAGCAGCTTGCCCGGACGGACAAACACTGAAGCTTTCTTT
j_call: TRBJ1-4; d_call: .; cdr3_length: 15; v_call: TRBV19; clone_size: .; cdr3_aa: CASSTTGSPNEKLFF; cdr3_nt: TGTGCCAGTAGTACAACAGGGTCGCCTAATGAAAAACTGTTTTTT
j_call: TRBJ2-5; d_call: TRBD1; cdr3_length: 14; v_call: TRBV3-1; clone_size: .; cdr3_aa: CASTQQGGTETQYF; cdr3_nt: TGTGCCAGCACCCAACAGGGGGGCACGGAGACCCAGTACTTC
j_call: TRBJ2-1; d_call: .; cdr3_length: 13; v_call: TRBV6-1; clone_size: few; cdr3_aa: CASGRGLETPQFF; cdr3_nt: TGTGCCAGCGGCCGTGGATTAGAGACTCCGCAGTTCTTC
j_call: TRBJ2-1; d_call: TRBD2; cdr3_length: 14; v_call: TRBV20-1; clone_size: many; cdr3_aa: CSARGSGRFNEQFF; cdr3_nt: TGCAGTGCTAGGGGAAGCGGGAGGTTCAATGAGCAGTTCTTC
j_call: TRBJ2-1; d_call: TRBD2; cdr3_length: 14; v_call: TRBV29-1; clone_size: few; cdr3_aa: CSVDISGSSNEQFF; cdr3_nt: TGCAGCGTTGATATTAGCGGGAGTTCTAATGAGCAGTTCTTC
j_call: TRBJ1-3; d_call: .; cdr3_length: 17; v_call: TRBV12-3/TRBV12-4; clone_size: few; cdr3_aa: CASSLPPAGISGNTIYF; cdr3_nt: TGTGCCAGCAGTTTACCCCCCGCGGGTATCTCTGGAAACACCATATATTTT
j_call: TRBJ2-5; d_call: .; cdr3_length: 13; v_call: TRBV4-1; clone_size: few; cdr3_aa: CASSQIGGETQYF; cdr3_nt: TGCGCCAGCAGCCAAATAGGGGGAGAGACCCAGTACTTC
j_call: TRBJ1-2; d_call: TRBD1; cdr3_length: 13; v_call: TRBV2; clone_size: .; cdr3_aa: CASRETGDYGYTF; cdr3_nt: TGTGCCAGCAGGGAAACAGGGGACTATGGCTACACCTTC
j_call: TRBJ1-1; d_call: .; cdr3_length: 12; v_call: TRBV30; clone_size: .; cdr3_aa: CAWSAPGTEAFF; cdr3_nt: TGTGCCTGGAGTGCCCCGGGTACTGAAGCTTTCTTT
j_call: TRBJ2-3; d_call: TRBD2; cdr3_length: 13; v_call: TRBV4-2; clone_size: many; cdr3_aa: CASSASGREKQYF; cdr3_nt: TGTGCCAGCAGCGCTAGCGGGAGGGAGAAGCAGTATTTT
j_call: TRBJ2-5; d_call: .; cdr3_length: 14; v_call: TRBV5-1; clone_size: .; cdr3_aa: CASSLAAYQETQYF; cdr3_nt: TGCGCCAGCAGCTTGGCGGCGTACCAAGAGACCCAGTACTTC
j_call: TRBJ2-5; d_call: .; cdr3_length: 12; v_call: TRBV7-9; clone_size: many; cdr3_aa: CASSLWGETQYF; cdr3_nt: TGTGCCAGCAGCTTGTGGGGAGAGACCCAGTACTTC
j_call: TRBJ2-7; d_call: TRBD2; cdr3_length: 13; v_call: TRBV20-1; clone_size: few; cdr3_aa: CSASYLAGVSQYF; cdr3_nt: TGCAGTGCGTCTTACCTAGCGGGAGTGTCACAGTACTTC